These T cell receptor beta chains were read from a single sample in a study of T cell repertoires in cytomegalovirus infection. These receptors are not linked to any known antigen. TCRdb analysed the reads with MiXCR anew, one entry per CDR3 protein. The repertoire holds about 900,000 distinct CDR3 sequences, with less than 35% as singletons. The material was cultured CD8+ T cells from PBMCs, obtained from culture after CMV antigen stimulation. The receptors originated from a human donor in good health (CMV status not recorded). Some clones in this sample may be carry-over from other donors' samples. Each CDR3 is given without its conserved first and last residue. The D gene is left open where the match is weak.

cdr3_aa j_call cdr3_length d_call v_call
ASSPYLAGGTTDTQY TRBJ2-3 15 TRBD2 TRBV4-2
ASRARTSGVYEQY TRBJ2-7 13 TRBD2 TRBV6-1
ASSGLGSPLH TRBJ1-6 10 - TRBV12-3/TRBV12-4
ASSSGRAGGPADTQY TRBJ2-3 15 TRBD2 TRBV7-9
ASSLVPEPNTEAF TRBJ1-1 13 - TRBV5-4
ANSHAEGQETQY TRBJ2-5 12 - TRBV14
ASSLRQGGDEQY TRBJ2-7 12 TRBD1 TRBV7-6
ASSLGQLLYGYT TRBJ1-2 12 - TRBV7-9
ASSQVTADTEAF TRBJ1-1 12 - TRBV4-2
ASSSFTGGANTEAF TRBJ1-1 14 TRBD1 TRBV6-2/TRBV6-3
ASRLSGGEQF TRBJ2-1 10 - TRBV14
ASSFRQGSHNEQF TRBJ2-1 13 TRBD1 TRBV5-4
ATSRGTGFSGELF TRBJ2-2 13 - TRBV15
SAPEASRVPLPNYGYT TRBJ1-2 16 - TRBV20-1
ASSLAFGYTGELF TRBJ2-2 13 - TRBV7-8
AISDRLNTEAF TRBJ1-1 11 - TRBV10-3
ATSREKGTRTEAF TRBJ1-1 13 - TRBV15
ASSLRENTDTQY TRBJ2-3 12 - TRBV12-3/TRBV12-4
ASGTVSGNTIY TRBJ1-3 11 TRBD1 TRBV19
ASSHGGINQPQH TRBJ1-5 12 - TRBV27
ASSLSYNLLNTEAF TRBJ1-1 14 - TRBV27
ASSVTGGAHYGYT TRBJ1-2 13 TRBD1 TRBV5-6
ASHGLDGGVADTQY TRBJ2-3 14 TRBD2 TRBV2
ASSYTPFSGGVSNEQF TRBJ2-1 16 TRBD2 TRBV6-5
ASSHQGQRYTDTQY TRBJ2-3 14 - TRBV3-1
SVEDRHRYGYT TRBJ1-2 11 - TRBV29-1
AAKGETVYDYT TRBJ1-2 11 - TRBV6-8
ASSLEGVYGYT TRBJ1-2 11 - TRBV5-6